The rows below give T cell receptor beta chains drawn from one sample of a study of beta chain features in type 1 diabetes. TCRdb's table, derived via immunoSEQ multiplex PCR, lists solely in-frame clones and lacks some. This table has about 360,000 clones, roughly 12% appearing once. The sample was naive CD4+ T cells from blood. The origin of the receptors is a man between 18 and 29 years old in good health. Both conserved end residues are part of each CDR3. The order of the fields is J gene, clone size, V gene, D gene, CDR3 DNA, CDR3 protein. The D gene is left open where the match is weak. Not every row has a clone size; where given, it reads once, few, many or a size class.

>TRBJ2-5|NA|TRBV18|TRBD2
TGTGCCAGCTCACCACCCCGACGGGAGGGGCTAGAAGAAGAGACCCAGTACTTC
CASSPPRREGLEEETQYF
>TRBJ2-3|NA|TRBV15|NA
TGTGCCACCAGCAGAGAGGGGACATCCACAGATACGCAGTATTTT
CATSREGTSTDTQYF
>TRBJ2-1|NA|TRBV2|NA
TGTGCCAGCAGCCTCCGGACTGACTACAATGAGCAGTTCTTC
CASSLRTDYNEQFF
>TRBJ1-2|NA|TRBV7-9|NA
TGTGCCAGCAGCTTAATCCAGACCCGCGGGGGCTACACCTTC
CASSLIQTRGGYTF
>TRBJ2-4|NA|TRBV27|NA
TGTGCCAGCAGTGGACACACCAAAAACATTCAGTACTTC
CASSGHTKNIQYF
>TRBJ2-5|NA|TRBV10-3|NA
TGTGCCATCAGTGAGGCGGGGGCTGAGACCCAGTACTTC
CAISEAGAETQYF
>TRBJ1-3|NA|TRBV30|NA
TGTGCCTGGAGTGTAAAAATGCCAGGGGCTGGAAACACCATATATTTT
CAWSVKMPGAGNTIYF
>TRBJ2-7|NA|TRBV6-5|TRBD2
TGTGCCAGCAGTAAAGGACTAGCGGGTTCGGGGGAGCAGTACTTC
CASSKGLAGSGEQYF
>TRBJ1-4|few|TRBV9|NA
TGTGCCAGCAGCGTCGGACATATGGAAAAACTGTTTTTT
CASSVGHMEKLFF
>TRBJ1-1|few|TRBV30|NA
TGTGCCTGGAGTGGGACAGCGACTGAAGCTTTCTTT
CAWSGTATEAFF
>TRBJ1-6|few|TRBV28|NA
TGTGCCAGCACCACCTCCAGGGCTGGCTTTTCACCCCTCCACTTT
CASTTSRAGFSPLHF
>TRBJ1-2|NA|TRBV30|NA
TGTGCCTCTAATTTTCAGGGGTGGTATGGCTACACCTTC
CASNFQGWYGYTF
>TRBJ2-7|NA|TRBV9|TRBD2
TGTGCCAGCAGCGTAAACCCCGCGGGGGACGAGCAGTACTTC
CASSVNPAGDEQYF
>TRBJ2-3|NA|TRBV19|TRBD1
TGTGCCAGCCTGGGGGACAGGAGGGATACGCAGTATTTT
CASLGDRRDTQYF
>TRBJ2-3|few|TRBV19|TRBD2
TGTGCCAGTAGTCTGGTAGCGGGGGGCACAGATACGCAGTATTTT
CASSLVAGGTDTQYF
>TRBJ2-5|few|TRBV7-2|TRBD1
TGTGCCAGCAGCTGGGCGACAGGGGGAGAGGAGACCCAGTACTTC
CASSWATGGEETQYF
>TRBJ2-4|few|TRBV7-2|NA
TGTGCCAGCAGCCTTATACAGGGTATCAAAAACATTCAGTACTTC
CASSLIQGIKNIQYF
>TRBJ1-5|NA|TRBV9|NA
TGTGCCAGCAGCCCCCGTGGGAGGCGAGATCAGCCCCAGCATTTT
CASSPRGRRDQPQHF
>TRBJ1-1|NA|TRBV6-5|TRBD1
TGTGCCAGCAGCCGGGACAGGGACGGTCTAGCTTTCTTT
CASSRDRDGLAFF
>TRBJ2-1|few|TRBV20-1|TRBD2
TGCAGTGTAGCGGGGAAAAATGAGCAGTTCTTC
CSVAGKNEQFF
>TRBJ2-7|NA|TRBV6-5|NA
TGTGCCAGCAGCCAGGTTTATCTACGCGAGCAGTACTTC
CASSQVYLREQYF
>TRBJ2-7|NA|TRBV10-3|TRBD1
TGTGCCATCAGTGAGGGACAGGAACGGGGCTACGAGCAGTACTTC
CAISEGQERGYEQYF
>TRBJ2-7|NA|TRBV5-1|TRBD1
TGCGCCAGCAGCGCCGGACAGGGGTCCTCCTACGAGCAGTACTTC
CASSAGQGSSYEQYF
>TRBJ2-3|NA|TRBV5-1|NA
TGCGCCAGCAGCATCGGGTCCTCCGTCAGTACAGATACGCAGTATTTT
CASSIGSSVSTDTQYF
>TRBJ1-1|NA|TRBV7-2|NA
TGTGCCAGCAGCTTAGGGACCGGGACACTGAACACTGAAGCTTTCTTT
CASSLGTGTLNTEAFF
>TRBJ2-7|few|TRBV25-1|TRBD1
TGTGCCAGCAGCGGCTCCGGGACAGTCTACGAGCAGTACTTC
CASSGSGTVYEQYF
>TRBJ1-1|NA|TRBV11-2|NA
TGTGCCAGCAGCAACGGGTTACCTGCCACTGAAGCTTTCTTT
CASSNGLPATEAFF
>TRBJ2-5|few|TRBV6-5|NA
TGTGCCAGCAGTTATACGGGGTACCAAGAGACCCAGTACTTC
CASSYTGYQETQYF
>TRBJ2-2|few|TRBV30|TRBD1
TGTGCCTGGAGTGATTATGGGACAGGGGTTTTCGGGGAGCTGTTTTTT
CAWSDYGTGVFGELFF
>TRBJ1-4|few|TRBV7-2|NA
TGTGCCAGCAGTCCCGCTAGGAGGGGAGGGGAAAAACTGTTTTTT
CASSPARRGGEKLFF
>TRBJ1-1|few|TRBV6-5|NA
TGTGCCAGCAGTGCTTCAGTTTCCAACACTGAAGCTTTCTTT
CASSASVSNTEAFF